The 28 T cell receptor beta chains listed next were all sequenced from one sample in a study of blood T cell repertoires in COVID-19. The table came from immunoSEQ multiplex PCR; TCRdb's copy has only in-frame clones and leaves some out. Here the sample spans a few hundred thousand clones, 80% to 90% being singletons. Source material: peripheral blood. The receptors shown here come from a woman aged 80 or over with acute or convalescent COVID-19.

The chain uses TRBV19 and TRBJ1-2; D ambiguous. CDR1 is LNHDA and CDR2 is SQIVND in the germline V gene (reference sequence). The CDR3 extends over 15 amino acids. V was trimmed by 7 bases and J by 2 bases, leaving 17 bases between them. Here the CDR3 reads CASIPLTGINYGYTF. The CDR3, as DNA: TGTGCCAGTATCCCGCTAACGGGGATCAACTATGGCTACACCTTC.

This clone appeared a single time. The chain links TRBV6-2 or TRBV6-3 to TRBJ1-1; a possible D gene is TRBD1 (5 bases). Germline-derived CDR1 and CDR2 are MNHEY and SVGEGT. The length of the CDR3 is 14 residues. V was cut by 6 bases and J by 8 bases, with 19 bases left in between. The CDR3 here is CASSQTHQGSEAFF. The CDR3 region has the DNA TGTGCCAGCAGCCAGACCCACCAGGGATCAGAAGCTTTCTTT.

V usage is TRBV28 and J usage is TRBJ1-2; D call uncertain. V lost 1 base, J lost 8 bases, and 11 bases lay in between. The CDR3 has 13 amino acids. Germline V CDR1 and CDR2: MDHEN, SYDVKM. CDR3 sequence (DNA): TGTGCCAGCAGTTTATCCCAGGCTGGAGGCTACACCTTC. Translating it yields CASSLSQAGGYTF.

The rearrangement uses TRBV30 and TRBJ1-3, with TRBD1 matching over 7 bases. The CDR3 spans 14 residues. The ends lost 3 bases at V and 7 bases at J; junction bases unmatched: 9. CDR1 GTSNPN and CDR2 SVGIG come from the germline V gene (reference sequence). CDR3 sequence: CAWRPGQTVNTIYF. The CDR3 DNA reads TGTGCCTGGAGACCGGGACAGACGGTGAACACCATATATTTT. The full variable domain, in which reference TRBV30 and TRBJ1-3 provide the parts outside the CDR3, is SQTIHQWPATLVQPVGSPLSLECTVEGTSNPNLYWYRQAAGRGLQLLFYSVGIGQISSEVPQNLSASRPQDRQFILSSKKLLLSDSGFYLCAWRPGQTVNTIYFGEGSWLTVV.

This clone has a single count. The gene calls are TRBV7-3 and TRBJ2-3, with 9 bases matching TRBD2. J gave up 3 bases and V 4 bases, and 11 bases lay outside the gene matches. This CDR3 has 17 residues. Germline V CDR1 and CDR2: SGHTA, FQGTGA. In DNA form, the CDR3 reads TGTGCCAGCAGCTCTGGGCGGGAGGGCCGTAGGACAGATACGCAGTATTTT. Protein: CASSSGREGRRTDTQYF.

The V gene is TRBV10-3, the J gene TRBJ2-4; no firm D call. The CDR3 covers 16 residues. V was shortened by 3 bases and J by 0 bases, with 12 bases between the two germline ends. CDR1 is ENHRY, CDR2 SYGVKD, per germline. CDR3 sequence (DNA): TGTGCCATCAGTGATGGAGAGAGTGGAGCCAAAAACATTCAGTACTTC. Its translation: CAISDGESGAKNIQYF.

This clone has only one observation. The J gene is TRBJ2-2, the V gene TRBV5-5; possible D gene TRBD2, 5 bases. The CDR3 is made up of 15 amino acids. Germline lookup yields CDR1 SGHKS and CDR2 YYEKEE (reference sequence). V gave up 4 bases and J gave up 4 bases, with 14 bases separating them. The CDR3 DNA follows: TGTGCCAGCAGCCCCTTTGGCGGAGGCACCGGGGAGCTGTTTTTT. As protein: CASSPFGGGTGELFF.

V is TRBV5-6 and J is TRBJ1-1, with D possibly matching TRBD1 (5 bases). There are 16 residues in the CDR3. Trimming pared 0 bases from V and 0 bases from J, leaving 12 bases between. Germline CDR1 SGHDT, CDR2 YYEEEE. The DNA of the CDR3 is TGTGCCAGCAGCTTGGGACAGAAGATTATGAACACTGAAGCTTTCTTT. Its protein is CASSLGQKIMNTEAFF.

This sequence joins TRBV7-8 and TRBJ1-4; the D gene is possibly TRBD1 (6 bases). Germline V lookup: CDR1 SGHVS, CDR2 FQNEAQ. V lost 4 bases to trimming and J lost 7 bases, with 13 bases between them. The CDR3 is 14 amino acids. The CDR3 reads CASSSGGPSEKLFF. Written as DNA, the CDR3 is TGTGCCAGCAGCTCCGGGGGGCCGAGTGAAAAACTGTTTTTT.

The chain couples TRBV11-2 to TRBJ2-1; possible D gene TRBD1, 6 bases. CDR3 length: 16 amino acids. CDR1 SGHAT and CDR2 FQNNGV come from the germline V gene. V was clipped by 2 bases and J by 2 bases, with 13 bases between them. The CDR3 sequence is CASSLWGTRPYNEQFF. CDR3 DNA sequence: TGTGCCAGCAGCTTATGGGGGACACGACCCTACAATGAGCAGTTCTTC.

J is TRBJ2-5 and V is TRBV4-1; 11 bases match TRBD1. Trimming at V came to 5 bases and at J to 2 bases, leaving 7 bases not matched to a gene. The CDR3 is 16 residues long. Germline values: CDR1 MGHRA, CDR2 YSYEKL. As DNA, the CDR3 is TGCGCCAGCAGCAGCCGGGACAGGGGGTGGCAAGAGACCCAGTACTTC. Its protein is CASSSRDRGWQETQYF.

The chain links TRBV11-3 to TRBJ1-1; a possible D gene is TRBD1 (5 bases). This CDR3 has 12 residues. CDR1 is SGHNT, CDR2 YENEEA, per germline. Trimming pared 3 bases from V and 5 bases from J, leaving 7 bases between. The CDR3 loop is CASSFGGTEAFF. The CDR3 coding sequence is TGTGCCAGCAGCTTCGGGGGGACTGAAGCTTTCTTT. The full variable domain, completed using reference TRBV11-3 and TRBJ1-1, is EAGVVQSPRYKIIEKKQPVAFWCNPISGHNTLYWYLQNLGQGPELLIRYENEEAVDDSQLPKDRFSAERLKGVDSTLKIQPAELGDSAVYLCASSFGGTEAFFGQGTRLTVV.

The rearrangement joins TRBV11-2 to TRBJ2-3; the match to TRBD1 covers 9 bases. V trimming: 5 bases; J trimming: 0 bases; junction bases outside the gene matches: 3. Per germline, CDR1 SGHAT and CDR2 FQNNGV. The CDR3 covers 15 residues. DNA of the CDR3: TGTGCCAGCAGCGTACAGGGGGCGAGCACAGATACGCAGTATTTT. Its protein product is CASSVQGASTDTQYF.

There are a few counts of this clone. The chain has TRBV19 and TRBJ2-2, with D unresolved. With 3 bases removed from V and 1 base from J, the gap between germline ends came to 9 bases. CDR1 LNHDA and CDR2 SQIVND come from the germline V gene (reference sequence). This CDR3 region has 15 residues. The CDR3 bases are TGTGCCAGTAGTATTTCGTCTAGGAACACCGGGGAGCTGTTTTTT. It codes for CASSISSRNTGELFF.

This rearrangement joins TRBV5-6 to TRBJ2-7; TRBD1 matches 8 bases. This CDR3 has 14 amino acids. V was clipped by 4 bases and J by 2 bases; unmatched bases: 5. Germline values: CDR1 SGHDT, CDR2 YYEEEE. In DNA, the CDR3 is TGTGCCAGCAGCCGATCAGGGGGCACCTACGAGCAGTACTTC. Translated: CASSRSGGTYEQYF.

This clone was observed a single time. This chain uses TRBV28 with TRBJ2-3; 7 bases are shared with TRBD1. The CDR3 is 15 residues long. Germline V gives CDR1 MDHEN, CDR2 SYDVKM. V was pared by 7 bases and J by 0 bases, with 7 bases of the junction left unmatched. The CDR3 sequence is CASTLDRVSTDTQYF. DNA of the CDR3: TGTGCCAGCACCCTAGACAGGGTAAGCACAGATACGCAGTATTTT.

The rearrangement links TRBV2 to TRBJ1-4; no firm D call. The V end was cut by 9 bases, the J end by 0 bases, with 14 bases between. This CDR3 is built from 15 residues. CDR1 SNHLY and CDR2 FYNNEI come from the germline V gene. The CDR3 protein is CASTPMHATNEKLFF. CDR3 nucleotide sequence: TGTGCCAGTACTCCGATGCACGCAACTAATGAAAAACTGTTTTTT.

In DNA, the CDR3 is TGTGCCAGCAGCTTTGGCTCCCCCGGGACAGAAGGCTACACCTTC. This translates into CASSFGSPGTEGYTF. The chain joins TRBV11-3 to TRBJ1-2; 7 bases are a match to TRBD1. V lost 3 bases, J lost 8 bases, and 12 bases stayed unmatched. Germline CDR1 reads SGHNT; CDR2 reads YENEEA. The CDR3 covers 15 residues. Full variable domain (outside the CDR3, taken from reference TRBV11-3 and TRBJ1-2): EAGVVQSPRYKIIEKKQPVAFWCNPISGHNTLYWYLQNLGQGPELLIRYENEEAVDDSQLPKDRFSAERLKGVDSTLKIQPAELGDSAVYLCASSFGSPGTEGYTFGSGTRLTVV.

For the CDR3, the DNA is TGTGCCAGCAGCTTAGCACAGGGGTCCTACAATGAGCAGTTCTTC. Translated, it gives CASSLAQGSYNEQFF. The gene calls are TRBV7-2 and TRBJ2-1; 7 bases are a match to TRBD1. The V and J ends lost 0 bases and 1 base, in that order; junction bases with no gene match: 0. Germline V gene sequence: CDR1 SGHTA, CDR2 FQGNSA. The CDR3 totals 15 residues.

The chain uses TRBV11-2 and TRBJ2-1, with a possible D match to TRBD2 (6 bases). The CDR3 length is 17 residues. CDR1 and CDR2 from the germline V gene are SGHAT and FQNNGV. Trimming shortened V by 4 bases and J by 4 bases, and 20 bases separated the two germline ends. The CDR3: CASSWTNTGVGYNEQFF. In DNA, the CDR3 is TGTGCCAGCAGCTGGACCAATACGGGGGTTGGGTACAATGAGCAGTTCTTC.

This chain joins TRBV30 and TRBJ1-3, with 9 bases lining up with TRBD1. V shed 6 bases, J shed 0 bases, and the junction held 3 bases outside the gene matches. This CDR3 is built from 14 residues. Germline V gene sequence: CDR1 GTSNPN, CDR2 SVGIG (reference sequence). This CDR3 is CACTTGGSGNTIYF. The DNA of the CDR3 is TGTGCCTGCACGACAGGGGGCTCTGGAAACACCATATATTTT.

The V and J genes are TRBV9 and TRBJ2-1; TRBD1 agrees at 8 bases. J was trimmed by 9 bases and V by 3 bases; bases with no gene match: 11. The germline CDR1 and CDR2 sequences are SGDLS and YYNGEE. The CDR3 is made up of 15 amino acids. This CDR3 is CASSATGGSFGEQFF. The CDR3 region has the DNA TGTGCCAGCAGCGCTACAGGGGGTTCGTTCGGTGAGCAGTTCTTC. The full variable domain, its missing parts supplied by reference TRBV9 and TRBJ2-1, is DSGVTQTPKHLITATGQRVTLRCSPRSGDLSVYWYQQSLDQGLQFLIQYYNGEERAKGNILERFSAQQFPDLHSELNLSSLELGDSALYFCASSATGGSFGEQFFGPGTRLTVL.

The rearrangement uses TRBV7-6 and TRBJ1-3, with D uncertain. Deletions cut 3 bases from V and 0 bases from J, with 12 bases between. Germline-derived CDR1 and CDR2 are SGHVS and FNYEAQ. The CDR3 is made up of 16 amino acids. CDR3 amino acids: CASSLAEYISGNTIYF. The CDR3 region has the DNA TGTGCCAGCAGCTTGGCGGAATACATCTCTGGAAACACCATATATTTT.

This chain links TRBV3-1 (or the pseudogene TRBV3-2) with TRBJ2-3; TRBD2 agrees at 15 bases. This CDR3 is built from 19 residues. Germline values: CDR1 LGHDT, CDR2 YNNKEL (reference sequence). After removal of 4 bases from V and 2 bases from J, the junction contained 10 bases not matched to a gene. The CDR3 protein is CASSRGTGTSGGHTDTQYF. The DNA for the CDR3 is TGTGCCAGCAGCCGAGGAACCGGGACTAGCGGGGGGCACACAGATACGCAGTATTTT.

J is TRBJ2-7 and V is TRBV27; 10 bases are a match to TRBD2. This CDR3 comprises 15 residues. The junction had 3 bases not matched to a gene; V was cut back by 4 bases and J by 0 bases. Germline V lookup: CDR1 MNHEY, CDR2 SMNVEV (reference sequence). The CDR3 loop is CASSSAGGNSYEQYF. The CDR3 nucleotides read TGTGCCAGCAGTTCAGCGGGAGGGAACTCCTACGAGCAGTACTTC.

J is TRBJ2-2 and V is TRBV6-5; 9 nucleotides match TRBD1. Trimming took 5 bases from V and 3 from J; bases not matched to a gene: 1. CDR3 length equals 14 residues. Per germline, CDR1 MNHEY and CDR2 SVGAGI. This CDR3 is CASSRDRDTGELFF. CDR3 coding DNA: TGTGCCAGCAGTCGGGACAGGGACACCGGGGAGCTGTTTTTT.

This sequence joins TRBV27 and TRBJ2-2, with TRBD1 identical over 7 bases. The germline CDR1 and CDR2 sequences are MNHEY and SMNVEV (reference sequence). Losses at the gene ends were 6 bases for V and 7 bases for J; bases not matched to a gene: 8. This CDR3 region has 14 residues. The CDR3 nucleotides read TGTGCCAGCAGCCCCGACAGGGCAGGCGGGGAGCTGTTTTTT. This sequence encodes CASSPDRAGGELFF.

This chain links TRBV6-1 with TRBJ2-7; D uncertain. CDR1 and CDR2 from the germline V gene are MNHNS and SASEGT. The CDR3 loop spans 13 amino acids. The ends were cut back, 3 bases at V and 0 bases at J, with 6 bases in the middle. In DNA, the CDR3 is TGTGCCAGCAGTGACCCCGTCTCCTACGAGCAGTACTTC. Translation gives CASSDPVSYEQYF.